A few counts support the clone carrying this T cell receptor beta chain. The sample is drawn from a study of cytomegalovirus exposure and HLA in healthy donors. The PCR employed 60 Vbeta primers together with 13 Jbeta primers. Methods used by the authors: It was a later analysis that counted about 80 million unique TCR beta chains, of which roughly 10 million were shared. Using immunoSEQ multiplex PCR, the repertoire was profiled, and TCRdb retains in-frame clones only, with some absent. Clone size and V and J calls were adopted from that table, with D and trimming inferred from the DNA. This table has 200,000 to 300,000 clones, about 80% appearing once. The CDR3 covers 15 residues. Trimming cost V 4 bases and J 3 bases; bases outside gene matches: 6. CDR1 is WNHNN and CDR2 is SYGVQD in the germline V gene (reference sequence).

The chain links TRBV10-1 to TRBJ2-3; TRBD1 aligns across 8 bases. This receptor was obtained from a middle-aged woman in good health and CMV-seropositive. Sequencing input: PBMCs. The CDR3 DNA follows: TGCGCCAGCAGTGCACAGGGGGGCACGACAGATACGCAGTATTTT. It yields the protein CASSAQGGTTDTQYF.